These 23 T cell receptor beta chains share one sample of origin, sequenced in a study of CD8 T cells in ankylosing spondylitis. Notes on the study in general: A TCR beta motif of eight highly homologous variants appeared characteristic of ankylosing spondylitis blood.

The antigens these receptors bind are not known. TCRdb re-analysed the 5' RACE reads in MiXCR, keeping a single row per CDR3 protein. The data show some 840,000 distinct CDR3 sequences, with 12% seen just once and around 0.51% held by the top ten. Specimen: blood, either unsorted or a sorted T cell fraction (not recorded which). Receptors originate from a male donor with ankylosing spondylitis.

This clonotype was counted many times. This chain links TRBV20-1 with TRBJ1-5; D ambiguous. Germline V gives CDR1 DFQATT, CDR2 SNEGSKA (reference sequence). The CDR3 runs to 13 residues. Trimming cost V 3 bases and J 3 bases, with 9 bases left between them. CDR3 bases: TGCAGTGCTAGCGGCCCTATCAATCAGCCCCAGCATTTT. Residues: CSASGPINQPQHF.

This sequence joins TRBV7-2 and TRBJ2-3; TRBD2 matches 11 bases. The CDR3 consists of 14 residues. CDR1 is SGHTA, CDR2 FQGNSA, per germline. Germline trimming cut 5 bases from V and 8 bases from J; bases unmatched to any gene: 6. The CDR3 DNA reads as TGTGCCAGCAGCCGGCGGACTAGCGGGCCTACGCAGTATTTT. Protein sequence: CASSRRTSGPTQYF.

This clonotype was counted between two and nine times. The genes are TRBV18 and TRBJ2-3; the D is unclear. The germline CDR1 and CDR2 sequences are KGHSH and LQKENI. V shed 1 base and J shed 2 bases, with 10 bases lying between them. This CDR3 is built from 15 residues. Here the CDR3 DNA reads TGTGCCAGCTCACCACGGGGTACGATCACAGATACGCAGTATTTT. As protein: CASSPRGTITDTQYF.

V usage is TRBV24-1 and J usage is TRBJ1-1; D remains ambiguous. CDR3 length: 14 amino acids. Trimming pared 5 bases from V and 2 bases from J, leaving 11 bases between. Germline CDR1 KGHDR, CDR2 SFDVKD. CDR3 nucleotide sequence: TGTGCCACCAGTGCTGCGGGTCCCAACACTGAAGCTTTCTTT. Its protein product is CATSAAGPNTEAFF.

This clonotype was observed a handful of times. The CDR3 is CASSFRTSGSLDTQYF. Written as DNA, the CDR3 is TGTGCCAGCAGCTTCCGGACTAGCGGGAGCCTAGATACGCAGTATTTT. The gene calls are TRBV5-4 and TRBJ2-3; 13 bases fit TRBD2. Germline-derived CDR1 and CDR2 are SGHNT and YYREEE (reference sequence). Trimming took 2 bases from V and 5 from J; bases not matched to a gene: 5. The CDR3 length is 16 residues.

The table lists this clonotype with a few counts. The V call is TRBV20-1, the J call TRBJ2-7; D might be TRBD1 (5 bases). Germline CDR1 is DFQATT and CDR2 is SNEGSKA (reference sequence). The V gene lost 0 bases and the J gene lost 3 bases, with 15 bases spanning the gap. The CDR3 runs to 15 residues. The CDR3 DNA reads TGCAGTGCTAGAGATTTGGTCAGGGCTAACTACGAGCAGTACTTC. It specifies CSARDLVRANYEQYF.

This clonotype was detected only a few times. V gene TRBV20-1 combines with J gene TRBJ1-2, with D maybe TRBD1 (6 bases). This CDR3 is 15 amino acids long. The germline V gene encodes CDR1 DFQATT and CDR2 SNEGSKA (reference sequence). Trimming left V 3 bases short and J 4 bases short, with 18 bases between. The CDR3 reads CSARIPAGEGYGYTF. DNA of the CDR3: TGCAGTGCTAGGATTCCGGCAGGGGAAGGCTATGGCTACACCTTC.

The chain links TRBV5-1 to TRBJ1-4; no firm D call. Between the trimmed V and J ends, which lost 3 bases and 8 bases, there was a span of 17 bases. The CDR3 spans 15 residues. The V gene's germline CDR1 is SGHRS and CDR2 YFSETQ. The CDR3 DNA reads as TGCGCCAGCAGCTCTCTAACGGGAGGAGGAGAAAAACTGTTTTTT. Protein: CASSSLTGGGEKLFF.

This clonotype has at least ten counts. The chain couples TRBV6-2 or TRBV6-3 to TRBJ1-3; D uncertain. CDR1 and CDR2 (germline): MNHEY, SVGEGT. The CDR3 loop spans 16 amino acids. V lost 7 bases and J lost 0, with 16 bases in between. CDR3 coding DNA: TGTGCCAGCATCACCACCGGGAGGAGCTCTGGAAACACCATATATTTT. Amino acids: CASITTGRSSGNTIYF.

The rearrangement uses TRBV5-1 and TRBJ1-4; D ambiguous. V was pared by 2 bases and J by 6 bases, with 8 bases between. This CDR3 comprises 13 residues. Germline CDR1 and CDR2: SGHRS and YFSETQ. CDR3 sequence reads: CASSFLPDEKLFF. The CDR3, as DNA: TGCGCCAGCAGCTTTTTGCCAGATGAAAAACTGTTTTTT.

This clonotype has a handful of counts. The CDR3 spells CASNRLAGELFF. DNA of the CDR3: TGTGCCAGCAACCGATTGGCCGGGGAGCTGTTTTTT. This chain joins TRBV6-5 and TRBJ2-2; D unclear. V shed 7 bases and J shed 6 bases, with 9 bases lying between them. The CDR3 has 12 residues. Looked up from germline, CDR1 is MNHEY and CDR2 is SVGAGI.

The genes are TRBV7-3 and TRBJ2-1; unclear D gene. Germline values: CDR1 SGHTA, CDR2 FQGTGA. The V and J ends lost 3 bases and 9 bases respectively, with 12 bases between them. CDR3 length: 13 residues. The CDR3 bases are TGTGCCAGCAGCTTCTCAGGCGTGGGTGAGCAGTTCTTC. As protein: CASSFSGVGEQFF.

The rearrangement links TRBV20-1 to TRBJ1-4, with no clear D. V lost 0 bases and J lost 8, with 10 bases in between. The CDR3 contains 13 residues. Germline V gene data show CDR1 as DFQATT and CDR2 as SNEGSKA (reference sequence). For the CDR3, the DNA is TGCAGTGCTAGAGATGACGGCCGCGAAAAACTGTTTTTT. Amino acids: CSARDDGREKLFF.

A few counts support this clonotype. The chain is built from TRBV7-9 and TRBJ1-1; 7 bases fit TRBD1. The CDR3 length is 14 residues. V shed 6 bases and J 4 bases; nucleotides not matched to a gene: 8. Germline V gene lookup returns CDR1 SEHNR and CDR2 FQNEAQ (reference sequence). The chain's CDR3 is CASRIGTASTEAFF. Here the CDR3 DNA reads TGTGCCAGCAGGATAGGGACAGCTAGCACTGAAGCTTTCTTT. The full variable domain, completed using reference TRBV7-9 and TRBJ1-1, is DTGVSQNPRHKITKRGQNVTFRCDPISEHNRLYWYRQTLGQGPEFLTYFQNEAQLEKSRLLSDRFSAERPKGSFSTLEIQRTEQGDSAMYLCASRIGTASTEAFFGQGTRLTVV.

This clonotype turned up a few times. CDR3 nucleotides: TGTGCCAGCAGTTTCAGCCAATCTAATCAGCCCCAGCATTTT. Protein: CASSFSQSNQPQHF. This sequence joins TRBV12-3 or TRBV12-4 and TRBJ1-5, with D hard to call. CDR3 length: 14 residues. Trimming pared 3 bases from V and 4 bases from J, leaving 10 bases between.

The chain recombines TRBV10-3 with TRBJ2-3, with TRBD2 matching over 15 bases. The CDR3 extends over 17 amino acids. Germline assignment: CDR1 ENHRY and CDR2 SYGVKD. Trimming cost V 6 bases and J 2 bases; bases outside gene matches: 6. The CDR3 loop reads CAIRGTSGRSPTDTQYF. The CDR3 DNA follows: TGTGCCATCAGGGGGACTAGCGGGAGGTCCCCCACAGATACGCAGTATTTT.

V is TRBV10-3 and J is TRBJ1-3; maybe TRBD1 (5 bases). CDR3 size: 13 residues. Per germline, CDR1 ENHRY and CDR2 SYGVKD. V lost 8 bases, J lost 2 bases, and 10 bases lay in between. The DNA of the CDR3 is TGTGCCATCCACACGGGACCTGGAAACACCATATATTTT. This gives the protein CAIHTGPGNTIYF.

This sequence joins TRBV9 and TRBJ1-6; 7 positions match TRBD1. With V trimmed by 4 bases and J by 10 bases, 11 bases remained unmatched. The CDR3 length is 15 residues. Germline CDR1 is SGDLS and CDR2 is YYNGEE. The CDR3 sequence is CASSTSGQLLSPLHF. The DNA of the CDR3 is TGTGCCAGCAGCACGTCGGGACAGCTTTTATCACCCCTCCACTTT.

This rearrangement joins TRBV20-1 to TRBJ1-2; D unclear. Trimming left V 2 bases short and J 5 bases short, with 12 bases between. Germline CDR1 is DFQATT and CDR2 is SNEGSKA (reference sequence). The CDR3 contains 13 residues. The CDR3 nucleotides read TGCAGTGCTAGACTTGGAGGAGGATATGGCTACACCTTC. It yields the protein CSARLGGGYGYTF.

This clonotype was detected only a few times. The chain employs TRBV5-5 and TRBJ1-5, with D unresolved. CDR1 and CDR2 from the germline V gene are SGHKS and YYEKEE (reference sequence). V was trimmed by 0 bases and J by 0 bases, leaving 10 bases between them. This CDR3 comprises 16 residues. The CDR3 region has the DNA TGTGCCAGCAGCTTGGTTAGCCAGTATAGCAATCAGCCCCAGCATTTT. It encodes CASSLVSQYSNQPQHF.

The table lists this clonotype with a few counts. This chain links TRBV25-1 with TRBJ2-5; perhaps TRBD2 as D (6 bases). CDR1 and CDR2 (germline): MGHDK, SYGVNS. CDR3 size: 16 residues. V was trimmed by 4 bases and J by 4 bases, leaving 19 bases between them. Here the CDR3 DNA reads TGTGCCAGCAGTGGAGGGGACTCCACAAACAGAGAGACCCAGTACTTC. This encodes CASSGGDSTNRETQYF. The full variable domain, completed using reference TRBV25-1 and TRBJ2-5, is EADIYQTPRYLVIGTGKKITLECSQTMGHDKMYWYQQDPGMELHLIHYSYGVNSTEKGDLSSESTVSRIRTEHFPLTLESARPSHTSQYLCASSGGDSTNRETQYFGPGTRLLVL.

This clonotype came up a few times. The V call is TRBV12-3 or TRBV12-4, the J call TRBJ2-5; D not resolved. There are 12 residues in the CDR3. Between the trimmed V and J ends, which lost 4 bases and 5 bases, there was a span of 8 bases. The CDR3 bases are TGTGCCAGCAGTTCCCGTTGGGAGACCCAGTACTTC. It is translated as CASSSRWETQYF.

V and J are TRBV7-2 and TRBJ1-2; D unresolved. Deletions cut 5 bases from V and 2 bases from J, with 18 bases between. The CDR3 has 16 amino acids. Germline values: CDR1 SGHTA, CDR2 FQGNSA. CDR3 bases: TGTGCCAGCAGCCCAAGACCTCTAATCCCCAACTATGGCTACACCTTC. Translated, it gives CASSPRPLIPNYGYTF.